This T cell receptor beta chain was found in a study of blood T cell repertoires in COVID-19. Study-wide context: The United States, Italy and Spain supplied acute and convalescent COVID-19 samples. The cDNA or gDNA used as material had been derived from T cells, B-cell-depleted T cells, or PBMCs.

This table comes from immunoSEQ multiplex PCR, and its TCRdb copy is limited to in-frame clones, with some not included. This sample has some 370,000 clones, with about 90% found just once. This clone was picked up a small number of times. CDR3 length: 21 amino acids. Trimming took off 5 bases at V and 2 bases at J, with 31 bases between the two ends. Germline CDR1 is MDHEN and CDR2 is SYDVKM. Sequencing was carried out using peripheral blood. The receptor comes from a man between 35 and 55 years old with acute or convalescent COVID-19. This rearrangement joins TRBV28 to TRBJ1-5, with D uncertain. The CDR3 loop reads CASSRPRTGRDSLGGNQPQHF. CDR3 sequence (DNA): TGTGCCAGCAGTCGACCTAGGACGGGGAGGGATTCCCTCGGAGGCAATCAGCCCCAGCATTTT.